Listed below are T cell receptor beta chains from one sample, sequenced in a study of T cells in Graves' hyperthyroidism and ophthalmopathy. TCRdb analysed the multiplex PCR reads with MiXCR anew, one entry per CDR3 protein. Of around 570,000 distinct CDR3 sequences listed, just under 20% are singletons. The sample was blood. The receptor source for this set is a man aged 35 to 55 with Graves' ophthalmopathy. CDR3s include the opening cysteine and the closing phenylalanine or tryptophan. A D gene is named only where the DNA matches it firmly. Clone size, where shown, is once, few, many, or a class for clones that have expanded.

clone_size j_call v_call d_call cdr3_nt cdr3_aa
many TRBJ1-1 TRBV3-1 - TGTGCCAGCAGCCAAAGACGGATGAACACTGAAGCTTTCTTT CASSQRRMNTEAFF
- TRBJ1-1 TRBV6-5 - TGTGCCAGCAGTTACGGGGTAGACTGGAACACTGAAGCTTTCTTT CASSYGVDWNTEAFF
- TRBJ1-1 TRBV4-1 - TGCGCCAGCAGCCAAGGGCGCGGGGCTCTGGCGCTCGTGCCTGAAGCTTTCTTT CASSQGRGALALVPEAFF
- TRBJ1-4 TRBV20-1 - TGCAGTGCTAGTAGTGGGAATGAAAAACTGTTTTTT CSASSGNEKLFF
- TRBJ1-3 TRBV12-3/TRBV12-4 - TGTGCCAGCAGCCCTTTCGGCGGAAACACCATATATTTT CASSPFGGNTIYF
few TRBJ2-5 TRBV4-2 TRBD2 TGTGCCAGCAGCCAAGGGACTAGCGGGGGGTACGAAGAGACCCAGTACTTC CASSQGTSGGYEETQYF
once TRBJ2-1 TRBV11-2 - TGTGCCAGCAGCAAACGCCTTGGGAGAGTAGCGGAAAGCAATGAGCAGTTCTTC CASSKRLGRVAESNEQFF
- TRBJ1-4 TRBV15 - TGTGCCACCAGCGGAGGGGTTAATAGTGAAAAACTGTTTTTT CATSGGVNSEKLFF
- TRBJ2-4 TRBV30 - TGTGCCTGGAGTCGAGGTGAGGTGTCAGCCAAAAACATTCAGTACTTC CAWSRGEVSAKNIQYF
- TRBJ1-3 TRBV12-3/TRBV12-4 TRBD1 TGTGCCACCGGAACAGGGGACTCTGGAAACACCATATATTTT CATGTGDSGNTIYF
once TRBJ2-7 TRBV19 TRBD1 TGTGCCAGTAGTATCGGGACAGAAGCCCCCTACGAGCAGTACTTC CASSIGTEAPYEQYF
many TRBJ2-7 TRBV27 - TGTGCCAGCAGTTTATCGCGGCTAGCTCTCCACCACGAGCAGTACTTC CASSLSRLALHHEQYF
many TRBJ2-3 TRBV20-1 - TGCAGTGCTCGCCGCACAGATACGCAGTATTTT CSARRTDTQYF
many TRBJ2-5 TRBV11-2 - TGTGCCAGCAGCTTAGGGAGGGGCCGAGCGACCCAGTACTTC CASSLGRGRATQYF
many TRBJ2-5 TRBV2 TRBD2 TGTGCCAGCACGGCGGGGGAAACTTTGGAGACCCAGTACTTC CASTAGETLETQYF
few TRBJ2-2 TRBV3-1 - TGTGCCAGCAGGGTTGGCACCGGGGAGCTGTTTTTT CASRVGTGELFF
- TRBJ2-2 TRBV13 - TGTGCCAGTCGAGGCCCCGGGGACCGCACCGGGGAGCTGTTTTTT CASRGPGDRTGELFF
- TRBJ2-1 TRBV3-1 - TGTGCCAGCAGCCAAGTTGCAGGTACTAGCAATGAGCAGCCCTTC CASSQVAGTSNEQPF
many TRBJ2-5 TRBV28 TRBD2 TGTGCCAGCAGTTTGTTAGCGGGAGTAGGGGAGACCCAGTACTTC CASSLLAGVGETQYF
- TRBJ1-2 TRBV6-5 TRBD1 TGTGCCAGCAGTCACGGTGACAGGGGCTATTCTGGCTACACCTTC CASSHGDRGYSGYTF
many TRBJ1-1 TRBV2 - TGTGCCAGCCAGGGGAGGGGTAGGGGTGGTTCCGAAGCTTTCTTT CASQGRGRGGSEAFF
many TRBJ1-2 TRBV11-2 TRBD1 TGTGCCAGCAGCTACCCCCGGACAGGGGTGTATGGCTACACCTTC CASSYPRTGVYGYTF
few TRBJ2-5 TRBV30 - TGTGCCTGGAGTGGCACCCAAGAGACCCAGTACTTC CAWSGTQETQYF
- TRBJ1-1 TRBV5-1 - TGCGCCAGCAGGGGGGCAGACGCCAGTGAAGCTTTCTTT CASRGADASEAFF
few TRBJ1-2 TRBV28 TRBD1 TGTGCCAGCAGGATCCCCCCCGGGACAGGGTTGAACTATGGCTACACCTTC CASRIPPGTGLNYGYTF
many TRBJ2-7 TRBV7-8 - TGTGCCAGCAGCTTAGCGCCCCAGGGGATCAACGAGCAGTACTTC CASSLAPQGINEQYF
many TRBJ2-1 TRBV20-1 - TGCAGTGCTCAACCGGGACGGTCCTACAATGAGCAGTTCTTC CSAQPGRSYNEQFF
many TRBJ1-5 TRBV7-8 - TGTGCCAGCAGCTTAGTCGGGGTAAATCAGCCCCAGCATTTT CASSLVGVNQPQHF
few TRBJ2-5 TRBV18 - TGTGCCAGCTCACCAGGACACCTCATCTACTTC CASSPGHLIYF
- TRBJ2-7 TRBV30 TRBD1 TGTGCCTGGAGTCGGCAGTTCCGGCAGGGGGCCTACGAGCAGTACTTC CAWSRQFRQGAYEQYF
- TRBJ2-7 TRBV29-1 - TGCAGCGTTCGGGACATCATCCCCTACGAGCAGTACTTC CSVRDIIPYEQYF
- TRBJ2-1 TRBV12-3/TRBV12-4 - TGTGCCAGCAGTTCCCACGGGGGCTCCTACAATGAGCAGTTCTTC CASSSHGGSYNEQFF
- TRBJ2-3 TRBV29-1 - TGCAGCGTGGACAGTTCGGCAGATACGCAGTATTTT CSVDSSADTQYF
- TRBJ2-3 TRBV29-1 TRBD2 TGCAGCGTTGTACGAGCGGGGGGCACAGATACGCAGTATTTT CSVVRAGGTDTQYF
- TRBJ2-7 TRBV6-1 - TGTGCCAGCAGTTCCCCCGTCGGGGCCTACGAGCAGTACTTC CASSSPVGAYEQYF
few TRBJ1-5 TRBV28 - TGTGCCGGGGGGGTCAGTGGGTACAATCAGCCCCAGCATTTT CAGGVSGYNQPQHF
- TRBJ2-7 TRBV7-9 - TGTGCCAGCAGTTCTCTATCCTATGGGGGGTACGAGCAGTACTTC CASSSLSYGGYEQYF
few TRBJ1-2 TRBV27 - TGTGCCAGCAGTTCGACCACTACATCTACTGGCAGGTACACCTTC CASSSTTTSTGRYTF
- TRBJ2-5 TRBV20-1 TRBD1 TGCAGTGCTAGGCGGACAGGGTCAGAGACCCAGTACTTC CSARRTGSETQYF
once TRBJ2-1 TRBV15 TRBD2 TGTGCCACCAGCAACGGGGGGGGTCGCAATGAGCAGTTCTTC CATSNGGGRNEQFF
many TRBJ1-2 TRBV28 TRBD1 TGTGCCAGCAGTTTATTTGGGTTGCGGACAGGCCATGGCTACACCTTC CASSLFGLRTGHGYTF
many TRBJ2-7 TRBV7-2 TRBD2 TGTGCCAGCAGCTTACGGGGGGGGGTCTCCTACGAGCAGTACTTC CASSLRGGVSYEQYF
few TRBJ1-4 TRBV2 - TGTGCCAGCAAGCCTGGGACGGGCCCGAAAAAACTGTTTTTT CASKPGTGPKKLFF
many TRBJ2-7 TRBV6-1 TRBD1 TGTGCCAGCAGTGGCAGGGACAGGGGAAGCCACGAGCAGTACTTC CASSGRDRGSHEQYF
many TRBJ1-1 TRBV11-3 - TGTGCCAGCACCTCCGAACTAAGAGAAGCTTTCTTT CASTSELREAFF
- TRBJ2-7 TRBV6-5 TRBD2 TGTGCCAGCAGTTACTCGAAGACTAGCGGGGCGCTACTTGGGCAGTACTTC CASSYSKTSGALLGQYF
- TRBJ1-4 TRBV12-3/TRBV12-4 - TGTGCCAGCAGTCAGCAGGGCTCAACTAATGAAAAACTGTTTTTT CASSQQGSTNEKLFF
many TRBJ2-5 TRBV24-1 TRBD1 TGTGCCACCAGTGATTTGTCTTCAGGGGGCAGAGAGACCCAGTACTTC CATSDLSSGGRETQYF
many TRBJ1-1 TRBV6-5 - TGTGCCAGCAGTTACTCACTGACGAACACTGAAGCTTTCTTT CASSYSLTNTEAFF
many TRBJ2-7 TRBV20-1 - TGCAGTGCTAGAGATGGGAACAGGGCGGGCTACGAGCAGTACTTC CSARDGNRAGYEQYF
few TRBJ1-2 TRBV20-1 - TGCAGTGTTTACGGGACGGGTAACTATGGCTACACCTTC CSVYGTGNYGYTF
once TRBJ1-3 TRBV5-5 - TGTGCCAGCAGCTTTTTAAGACAAGGAAACACCATATATTTT CASSFLRQGNTIYF
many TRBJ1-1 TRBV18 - TGTGCCAGCTCCCCTAGTGCACTGGAGGCCGGGAACACTGAAGCTTTCTTT CASSPSALEAGNTEAFF
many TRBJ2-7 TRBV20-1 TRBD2 TGCAGTGCTCCAAATATAGCGGGTAACTACGAGCAGTACTTC CSAPNIAGNYEQYF
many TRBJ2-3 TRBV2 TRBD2 TGTGCCTGCTATAACCCGGGACTAGCAACCGATACGCAGTATTTT CACYNPGLATDTQYF